The rows below give T cell receptor beta chains drawn from one sample of a study of patients and donors after allogeneic stem cell transplantation. TCRdb reprocessed the RT-PCR reads via MiXCR and lists one record per CDR3 protein. This sample has more than 850,000 distinct CDR3 sequences; more than 15% occur once, and the top ten carry around 6%. The sample consisted of blood, either unsorted or a sorted T cell fraction (not recorded which). Receptors originate from a human donor who was either an allogeneic HSCT recipient or a stem cell or donor lymphocyte infusion donor (not recorded which). It is not recorded whose cells these are; they may come from a transplant donor. CDR3s include the opening cysteine and the closing phenylalanine or tryptophan. D genes are given only for firm matches. Size tells how often a clone was seen (once, few, many) or the class of an expanded clone, and some rows leave it out.

>TRBJ2-1|TRBD2|-|TRBV19
TGTGCCAGTAACCAGCGGGAGGGCCGAAGGAATGAGCAGTTCTTC
CASNQREGRRNEQFF
>TRBJ1-5|TRBD1|-|TRBV12-3/TRBV12-4
TGTGCCAGCAGTTTAGCAGGGGGCGTTCAGCCCCAGCATTTT
CASSLAGGVQPQHF
>TRBJ2-1|-|-|TRBV12-3/TRBV12-4
TGTGCCAGCAGTATTAGCGGAACTTCCTACAATGAGCAGTTCTTC
CASSISGTSYNEQFF
>TRBJ2-7|-|-|TRBV27
TGTGCCAGCAGTTTTTCGGGTGGCGAGCAGTACTTC
CASSFSGGEQYF
>TRBJ2-3|-|many|TRBV14
TGTGCCAGCAGCCAAGCAGGAGCCGCGGATACGCAGTATTTT
CASSQAGAADTQYF
>TRBJ1-6|-|-|TRBV29-1
TGCAGCAAAAGACAGGCCATCTATAATTCACCCCTCCACTTT
CSKRQAIYNSPLHF
>TRBJ1-3|TRBD1|-|TRBV7-2
TGTGCCAGCAGCTCTACAGGGGGCGCTACTGGAAACACCATATATTTT
CASSSTGGATGNTIYF
>TRBJ2-2|-|-|TRBV9
TGTGCCAGCAGCGCCCACAGGGTTACTACCGGGGAGCTGTTTTTT
CASSAHRVTTGELFF
>TRBJ1-1|-|-|TRBV12-3/TRBV12-4
TGTGCCAGCAGCTACTTAGGAGGTCCGGTGAACACTAAAGCTTTCTTT
CASSYLGGPVNTKAFF
>TRBJ2-5|-|-|TRBV3-1
TGTGCCAGCAGCCAAGATGGCAGAAAGCAAGAGACCCAGTACTTC
CASSQDGRKQETQYF
>TRBJ1-2|TRBD1|few|TRBV20-1
TGCAGTGCAGTAGACAGGGTGTGGGGCTACACCTTC
CSAVDRVWGYTF
>TRBJ2-1|TRBD2|-|TRBV5-6
TGTGCCAGCAGCTTGTCCGGGAGGCGGGATGAGCAGTTCTTC
CASSLSGRRDEQFF
>TRBJ1-4|-|-|TRBV7-9
TGTGCCAGCAGCTCCGGACAGAGAGTATCAACTAATGAAAAACTGTTTTTT
CASSSGQRVSTNEKLFF
>TRBJ2-1|-|few|TRBV7-3
TGTGCCAGCAGCTTAACAGGTCGCGGTGAGCAGTTCTTC
CASSLTGRGEQFF
>TRBJ2-5|TRBD1|many|TRBV29-1
TGCAGCGTTCGCAGGGGGCAGGAGACCCAGTACTTC
CSVRRGQETQYF
>TRBJ2-6|-|few|TRBV9
TGTGCCAGCAGCGTAGAGACCGGGATCTCTGGGGCCAACGTCCTGACTTTC
CASSVETGISGANVLTF
>TRBJ1-2|TRBD1|-|TRBV12-3/TRBV12-4
TGTGCCAGCAGTTTAGGACAGGGGGTCCACACCTTC
CASSLGQGVHTF
>TRBJ2-7|TRBD2|few|TRBV5-6
TGTGCCAGCAGCGAGGGACTAGCGGGTGTCTCCTACGAGCAGTACTTC
CASSEGLAGVSYEQYF
>TRBJ1-4|-|-|TRBV12-3/TRBV12-4
TGTGCCAGCAGTTTACAGGAAACTATCCCTGCAACTAATGAAAAACTGTTTTTT
CASSLQETIPATNEKLFF
>TRBJ2-1|-|-|TRBV20-1
TGCAGTGCTAGGAGGACGGGGGCTGAGCAGTTCTTC
CSARRTGAEQFF
>TRBJ1-5|-|-|TRBV6-5
TGTGCCAGCAGTTACATACAGGGTCGGCCCCAGCATTTT
CASSYIQGRPQHF
>TRBJ2-2|TRBD2|-|TRBV5-1
TGCGCCAGCAGCTCCCTCCCACTAGCGGCCCCAACGAACACCGGGGAGCTGTTTTTT
CASSSLPLAAPTNTGELFF
>TRBJ2-6|-|many|TRBV12-3/TRBV12-4
TGTGCCAGCACCGAGCAAGAGGGAAGGGGCCTGAGTAATTTC
CASTEQEGRGLSNF
>TRBJ1-4|-|few|TRBV12-3/TRBV12-4
TGTGCCAGCAGTTTAGGTCAGTCGCAAAAACTGTTTTTT
CASSLGQSQKLFF
>TRBJ2-4|TRBD1|-|TRBV6-2/TRBV6-3
TGTGCCAGCAGCCCGGGACAGAGTTTAACCAAAAACATTCAGTACTTC
CASSPGQSLTKNIQYF
>TRBJ1-2|TRBD1|-|TRBV4-3
TGCGCCAGCAGCCCTCGCTGGACAGGGAGCTATGGCTACACCTTC
CASSPRWTGSYGYTF
>TRBJ2-7|-|-|TRBV12-3/TRBV12-4
TGTGCCAGCAGCCTGGGACTCCAGACCGAGCAGTACTTC
CASSLGLQTEQYF
>TRBJ2-7|-|many|TRBV27
TGTGCCAGCAGGAGCGGCTACTACGAGCAGTACTTC
CASRSGYYEQYF
>TRBJ1-1|-|-|TRBV5-1
TGCGCCAGCAGCTTGGGTTGGGGCGGCACTGAAGCTTTCTTT
CASSLGWGGTEAFF
>TRBJ2-1|TRBD2|few|TRBV20-1
TGCAGTGCTCGAAGTAGCGGGAGGGGTAATGAGCAGTTCTTC
CSARSSGRGNEQFF
>TRBJ2-4|-|-|TRBV12-3/TRBV12-4
TGTGCCAGCAGTCGACAGACCAAAAACATTCAGTACTTC
CASSRQTKNIQYF
>TRBJ2-7|-|few|TRBV2
TGTGCCAGCCAAGAAAGAGGGGGGCTCTACGAGCAGTACTTC
CASQERGGLYEQYF
>TRBJ2-1|-|-|TRBV27
TGTGCCAGCAGTTTAGGGGCTAGGATTCTGTTCTTC
CASSLGARILFF
>TRBJ2-5|TRBD2|-|TRBV6-1
TGTGCCAGCAAAAAAGCGGGAGGGTCGGAGACCCAGTACTTC
CASKKAGGSETQYF
>TRBJ2-7|-|once|TRBV20-1
TGCAGTGCTACCTTGTCCAAATCCTACGAGCAGTACTTC
CSATLSKSYEQYF
>TRBJ2-1|-|few|TRBV20-1
TGCAGCGCTAGACGGGGCCAGAATGAGCAGTTCTTC
CSARRGQNEQFF
>TRBJ1-4|-|many|TRBV4-1
TGCGCCAGCAGCCAACCGGTCAGGGGACGGACTAATGAAAAACTGTTTTTT
CASSQPVRGRTNEKLFF
>TRBJ2-1|TRBD2|-|TRBV12-3/TRBV12-4
TGTGCCAGCAGTTTGCTGTCGGGAGGGGCCGGGGAGCAGTTCTTC
CASSLLSGGAGEQFF
>TRBJ2-4|-|-|TRBV7-9
TGTGCCAGCAGCCTCCCCAGGGCGGTATACACCAAAAACATTCAGTACTTC
CASSLPRAVYTKNIQYF
>TRBJ1-3|-|few|TRBV5-1
TGCGCCAGCAGAGGATACACGAGCTCTGGAAACACCATATATTTT
CASRGYTSSGNTIYF
>TRBJ1-1|-|few|TRBV2
TGTGCCAGCAGTGAGAGGCAGCCCACTGAAGCTTTCTTT
CASSERQPTEAFF
>TRBJ1-3|-|-|TRBV7-2
TGTGCCAGCAGCTTAGCAGGAGCCAGGTACTCTGGAAACACCATATATTTT
CASSLAGARYSGNTIYF
>TRBJ2-7|-|few|TRBV4-1
TGCGCCAGCAGCCAAACACCCGCCTACGAGCAGTACTTC
CASSQTPAYEQYF
>TRBJ2-1|-|-|TRBV6-5
TGTGCCAGCACGAGGGGGAGGAATGAGCAGTTCTTC
CASTRGRNEQFF
>TRBJ2-1|TRBD1|few|TRBV27
TGTGCCAGCAGTTCGACAGGGGGCAACTACAATGAGCAGTTCTTC
CASSSTGGNYNEQFF
>TRBJ1-4|TRBD1|-|TRBV2
TGTGCCAGCAGTTCCGGGACAGGGGGGACGACTAATGAAAAACTGTTTTTT
CASSSGTGGTTNEKLFF
>TRBJ1-2|-|many|TRBV29-1
TGCAGCGTTCAGATTAACTATGGCTACACCTTC
CSVQINYGYTF